The sequence of this TCR beta chain was determined in a study of cytomegalovirus exposure and HLA in healthy donors. Findings of the study overall: V- and J-gene trimming in TCR beta was tied to a missense DCLRE1C variant by an analysis performed later. Prior analysis indicated that the majority of TCR beta V segments exhibited productivity approximately 90% or approximately 30% of the time.

Use of 60 Vbeta and 13 Jbeta primers characterized the PCR. The table came from immunoSEQ multiplex PCR; TCRdb's copy has only in-frame clones and leaves some out. The sample carries 40,000 to 55,000 clones, around three quarters recorded once. Details on this clone: Its antigen is still unknown.

This clonotype was sampled from a man aged 30 to 39 in good health and CMV-seropositive. Material for sequencing was PBMCs.

Here the CDR3 reads CASGREGTEAFF. Written as DNA, the CDR3 is TGTGCCAGCGGCAGGGAGGGCACTGAAGCTTTCTTT. The chain employs TRBV6-5 and TRBJ1-1, with TRBD1 as a possible D gene (5 bases). The CDR3 spans 12 residues. Trimming left V 8 bases short and J 4 bases short, with 11 bases between. Per the germline V gene, CDR1 is MNHEY and CDR2 is SVGAGI.